The 12 T cell receptor beta chains below come from one sample, sequenced in a study of early T cells in non-severe SARS-CoV-2 infection. MiXCR, run by TCRdb on the 5' RACE reads, gives a single entry per CDR3 protein. The sample records roughly 75,000 distinct CDR3 sequences, around 9.9% being singletons. Sequenced: whole blood. These receptors all stem from an adult who was a healthcare worker with PCR-confirmed SARS-CoV-2 infection or an uninfected control (not recorded which).

This clonotype was seen a handful of times. V and J are TRBV7-9 and TRBJ2-3, with TRBD2 matching 8 bases. Germline trimming cut 4 bases from V and 0 bases from J; bases unmatched to any gene: 9. Germline-derived CDR1 and CDR2 are SEHNR and FQNEAQ (reference sequence). This CDR3 has 17 amino acids. The CDR3 bases are TGTGCCAGCAGCTCGACAATCCTAGCGGGCAGCACAGATACGCAGTATTTT. As protein: CASSSTILAGSTDTQYF. Using reference TRBV7-9 and TRBJ2-3 for the parts outside the CDR3, the full variable domain is DTGVSQNPRHKITKRGQNVTFRCDPISEHNRLYWYRQTLGQGPEFLTYFQNEAQLEKSRLLSDRFSAERPKGSFSTLEIQRTEQGDSAMYLCASSSTILAGSTDTQYFGPGTRLTVL.

The chain uses TRBV7-3 and TRBJ2-7, with D unclear. The germline CDR1 and CDR2 sequences are SGHTA and FQGTGA. The ends were cut back, 5 bases at V and 0 bases at J, with 11 bases in the middle. This CDR3 has 14 residues. This CDR3 reads CASSPVATSYEQYF. CDR3 nucleotides: TGTGCCAGCAGCCCCGTGGCGACCTCCTACGAGCAGTACTTC.

The J gene is TRBJ2-2, the V gene TRBV20-1; tentative D call: TRBD2 (5 bases). V lost 3 bases and J lost 5, with 13 bases in between. This CDR3 comprises 14 residues. Germline V gene lookup returns CDR1 DFQATT and CDR2 SNEGSKA (reference sequence). The CDR3 loop is CSARRAQQTGELFF. CDR3 bases: TGCAGTGCTAGGAGGGCCCAACAGACCGGGGAGCTGTTTTTT.

This chain connects TRBV29-1 to TRBJ2-2, with D perhaps matching TRBD1 (6 bases). The germline V gene has CDR1 SQVTM and CDR2 ANQGSEA. The CDR3 is 13 amino acids. V lost 6 bases and J lost 4, with 12 bases in between. CDR3 region: CSVTGQSTGELFF. CDR3 nucleotide sequence: TGCAGCGTGACTGGACAGAGCACCGGGGAGCTGTTTTTT.

This clonotype was counted ten times or more. CDR3 amino acids: CASSQLAGEGNEQFF. CDR3 nucleotide sequence: TGTGCCAGCAGTCAACTAGCGGGAGAGGGCAATGAGCAGTTCTTC. The rearrangement joins TRBV2 to TRBJ2-1, with 11 bases matching TRBD2. Germline-derived CDR1 and CDR2 are SNHLY and FYNNEI. The CDR3 length is 15 residues. The V gene end was trimmed by 5 bases and the J gene end by 6 bases; junction bases not matched to a gene: 6.

Many counts were recorded for this clonotype. The genes are TRBV20-1 and TRBJ2-1; 10 bases match TRBD2. V gave up 5 bases and J gave up 4 bases; unmatched junction bases: 8. This CDR3 has 15 residues. Germline V gene data show CDR1 as DFQATT and CDR2 as SNEGSKA (reference sequence). CDR3 residues: CSASSLAGAYNEQFF. For the CDR3, the DNA is TGCAGTGCTTCCTCCCTAGCGGGAGCGTACAATGAGCAGTTCTTC.

This clonotype has more than one count but fewer than ten. The rearrangement links TRBV7-9 to TRBJ2-7; 10 bases are a match to TRBD1. The CDR3 sequence is 15 residues long. Trimming took 6 bases from V and 5 from J; bases not matched to a gene: 10. Germline values: CDR1 SEHNR, CDR2 FQNEAQ (reference sequence). CDR3 sequence: CASRARDRGFDEQYF. The CDR3 bases are TGTGCCAGCAGAGCCCGGGACAGGGGATTCGACGAGCAGTACTTC.

This clonotype was observed at least ten times. The chain has TRBV28 and TRBJ2-7; 8 nucleotides match TRBD1. V shed 2 bases and J 2 bases; nucleotides not matched to a gene: 8. This CDR3 is built from 16 residues. Looked up from germline, CDR1 is MDHEN and CDR2 is SYDVKM. CDR3 DNA sequence: TGTGCCAGCAGTTTAGGGATCGGACAGGGCCCCTACGAGCAGTACTTC. Its protein product is CASSLGIGQGPYEQYF.

This clonotype was detected many times. This chain connects TRBV28 to TRBJ2-3; D possibly corresponds to TRBD2 (6 bases). With 6 bases removed from V and 1 base from J, the gap between germline ends came to 14 bases. The CDR3 runs to 15 residues. Germline V CDR1 and CDR2: MDHEN, SYDVKM. The CDR3 here is CASSPWASGTDTQYF. The CDR3 nucleotides are TGTGCCAGCAGCCCCTGGGCTAGCGGCACAGATACGCAGTATTTT.

This clonotype appeared a few times. V gene TRBV27 combines with J gene TRBJ2-7; tentative D call: TRBD1 (6 bases). The CDR3 contains 15 residues. In germline, CDR1 is MNHEY, CDR2 SMNVEV (reference sequence). V was pared by 0 bases and J by 2 bases, with 11 bases between. This CDR3 reads CASSLSGAGAYEQYF. CDR3 DNA sequence: TGTGCCAGCAGTTTATCGGGGGCGGGTGCCTACGAGCAGTACTTC.

The V call is TRBV12-3 or TRBV12-4, the J call TRBJ2-7; TRBD1 matches at 10 bases. The trim removed 6 bases at V and 5 bases at J, leaving 4 bases unmatched. The CDR3 totals 13 residues. For the CDR3, the DNA is TGTGCCAGCAGCCTGGGACAGGGGAACGAGCAGTACTTC. As protein: CASSLGQGNEQYF.

This clonotype was seen repeatedly, ten times or more. The V and J genes are TRBV6-5 and TRBJ2-1; 8 nucleotides agree with TRBD1. The ends lost 2 bases at V and 5 bases at J; junction bases unmatched: 8. CDR1 and CDR2 (germline): MNHEY, SVGAGI. The CDR3 sequence is 16 residues long. The CDR3 is CASSYTRQGSNNEQFF. CDR3 DNA: TGTGCCAGCAGTTACACACGACAGGGGAGTAACAATGAGCAGTTCTTC.